What follows are 17 T cell receptor beta chains derived from one specimen sequenced in a study of blood T cell repertoires in COVID-19. Clones were read by immunoSEQ multiplex PCR, and TCRdb kept only the in-frame ones, dropping some. Among about 280,000 clones listed, roughly 90% were seen once. The specimen was peripheral blood. The receptor source for this set is a woman aged 70 to 79 with COVID-19, enrolled during active disease.

CDR3 protein: CASSRPTSGKETQYF. In DNA, the CDR3 is TGTGCCAGCAGCCGGCCTACTAGCGGAAAAGAGACCCAGTACTTC. The chain uses TRBV7-9 and TRBJ2-5; TRBD2 agrees at 8 bases. The CDR3 spans 15 residues. Per the germline V gene, CDR1 is SEHNR and CDR2 is FQNEAQ (reference sequence). V lost 5 bases to trimming and J lost 3 bases; unmatched junction nucleotides: 8.

The chain is built from TRBV7-8 and TRBJ2-7; D is perhaps TRBD1 (6 bases). This CDR3 contains 16 residues. Germline-derived CDR1 and CDR2 are SGHVS and FQNEAQ. Trimming stripped 4 bases from V and 2 bases from J, with 18 bases between. The CDR3 protein is CASSSETGHLPYEQYF. The CDR3 coding sequence is TGTGCCAGCAGCTCCGAAACGGGACACCTACCCTACGAGCAGTACTTC. Based on the CDR3 plus reference TRBV7-8 and TRBJ2-7, the full variable domain is GAGVSQSPRYKVAKRGQDVALRCDPISGHVSLFWYQQALGQGPEFLTYFQNEAQLDKSGLPSDRFFAERPEGSVSTLKIQRTQQEDSAVYLCASSSETGHLPYEQYFGPGTRLTVT.

The rearrangement links TRBV12-5 to TRBJ2-1, with 11 bases that match TRBD1. The CDR3 runs to 14 residues. Germline V gene lookup returns CDR1 LGHNT and CDR2 FRNRAP. The V and J ends lost 5 bases and 9 bases, in that order; junction bases with no gene match: 6. In DNA, the CDR3 is TGTGCTAGTGGTCCATGGACAGGGGGCTTTGAGCAGTTCTTC. It translates to CASGPWTGGFEQFF.

The V call is TRBV9, the J call TRBJ2-1; TRBD2 aligns across 7 bases. Germline-derived CDR1 and CDR2 are SGDLS and YYNGEE. The CDR3 has 17 residues. J lost 2 bases, V lost 4 bases, and 12 bases had no gene match. This CDR3 is CASSNGYTGGPYNEQFF. The CDR3 DNA reads as TGTGCCAGCAGCAATGGATATACGGGGGGTCCCTACAATGAGCAGTTCTTC.

The sample holds a few counts of this clone. This rearrangement joins TRBV6-5 to TRBJ1-2, with D perhaps matching TRBD1 (5 bases). Per the germline V gene, CDR1 is MNHEY and CDR2 is SVGAGI. V lost 6 bases to trimming and J lost 3 bases, with 11 bases between them. The CDR3 extends over 13 amino acids. CDR3 sequence (DNA): TGTGCCAGCAGCCGACAGAGCCACTATGGCTACACCTTC. It translates to CASSRQSHYGYTF.

The CDR3 DNA reads TGTGCCTGGGGGCAGGGGGCAGCCCAGCCCCAGCATTTT. This translates into CAWGQGAAQPQHF. This chain connects TRBV30 to TRBJ1-5, with 8 positions matching TRBD1. The CDR3 extends over 13 amino acids. Germline CDR1 reads GTSNPN; CDR2 reads SVGIG (reference sequence). V lost 5 bases, J lost 7 bases, and 7 bases stayed unmatched.

The chain has TRBV5-5 and TRBJ1-4, with TRBD1 matching 8 bases. This CDR3 region has 15 residues. The trim removed 2 bases at V and 8 bases at J, leaving 8 bases unmatched. The germline V gene encodes CDR1 SGHKS and CDR2 YYEKEE (reference sequence). The CDR3 bases are TGTGCCAGCAGCTTAAGTATGGACAGGGAGGAAAAACTGTTTTTT. It translates to CASSLSMDREEKLFF. Full variable domain (remainder filled in from reference TRBV5-5 and TRBJ1-4): DAGVTQSPTHLIKTRGQQVTLRCSPISGHKSVSWYQQVLGQGPQFIFQYYEKEERGRGNFPDRFSARQFPNYSSELNVNALLLGDSALYLCASSLSMDREEKLFFGSGTQLSVL.

The V call is TRBV11-2, the J call TRBJ1-2; D possibly corresponds to TRBD1 (5 bases). The V gene's germline CDR1 is SGHAT and CDR2 FQNNGV. The germline V and J ends were trimmed by 5 bases and 10 bases, with 14 bases remaining between them. The CDR3 is 12 residues long. The CDR3 protein is CASSNTKGHYTF. CDR3 nucleotide sequence: TGTGCCAGCAGCAACACAAAAGGACACTACACCTTC.

The chain couples TRBV28 to TRBJ1-1; the match to TRBD1 covers 11 bases. J was trimmed by 5 bases and V by 3 bases; bases with no gene match: 14. The CDR3 consists of 18 residues. The germline V gene encodes CDR1 MDHEN and CDR2 SYDVKM. Here the CDR3 DNA reads TGTGCCAGCAGTTTCTCCGGCGGGACAGGGGGGTTTCAAACTGAAGCTTTCTTT. This encodes CASSFSGGTGGFQTEAFF.

The gene calls are TRBV2 and TRBJ2-1; 9 bases line up with TRBD1. This CDR3 has 15 amino acids. Per germline, CDR1 SNHLY and CDR2 FYNNEI. Unmatched junction bases numbered 9, after V lost 4 bases and J lost 8 bases. The CDR3 DNA is TGTGCCAGCAGTGGAGGACAGGGGAATTTCGATGAGCAGTTCTTC. It codes for CASSGGQGNFDEQFF. The full variable domain, in which reference TRBV2 and TRBJ2-1 provide the parts outside the CDR3, is EPEVTQTPSHQVTQMGQEVILRCVPISNHLYFYWYRQILGQKVEFLVSFYNNEISEKSEIFDDQFSVERPDGSNFTLKIRSTKLEDSAMYFCASSGGQGNFDEQFFGPGTRLTVL.

As DNA, the CDR3 is TGTGCCAGCAGTCGGGACAGCACCTACGAGCAGTACTTC. Protein: CASSRDSTYEQYF. This chain uses TRBV6-6 with TRBJ2-7, with 7 bases identical to TRBD1. Losses at the gene ends were 5 bases for V and 2 bases for J; bases not matched to a gene: 3. CDR1 is MNHNY and CDR2 is SVGAGI in the germline V gene (reference sequence). The CDR3 loop spans 13 amino acids.

The V gene is TRBV15, the J gene TRBJ2-7; the match to TRBD2 covers 8 bases. Per germline, CDR1 LNHNV and CDR2 YYDKDF (reference sequence). V trimming: 3 bases; J trimming: 6 bases; junction bases outside the gene matches: 10. This CDR3 has 15 amino acids. CDR3 amino acids: CATSSRRAGEAEQYF. CDR3 sequence (DNA): TGTGCCACCAGCAGCCGGAGAGCGGGGGAGGCCGAGCAGTACTTC.

The chain links TRBV5-8 to TRBJ2-2; 10 bases map to TRBD1. V was clipped by 4 bases and J by 7 bases; unmatched bases: 10. The CDR3 is 16 residues long. Germline CDR1 is SGHTS and CDR2 is YDEGEE. The CDR3 DNA reads TGTGCCAGCAGCCACTGGGACAGGGGTAAGGGCGGGGAGCTGTTTTTT. Translation: CASSHWDRGKGGELFF.

V and J are TRBV30 and TRBJ2-5, with 9 bases lining up with TRBD2. The CDR3 is 12 residues long. Germline lookup yields CDR1 GTSNPN and CDR2 SVGIG (reference sequence). V shed 4 bases, J shed 3 bases, and the junction held 0 bases outside the gene matches. This CDR3 reads CAWTSGEETQYF. CDR3 DNA sequence: TGTGCCTGGACTAGCGGGGAAGAGACCCAGTACTTC. The variable domain in full, completed from reference TRBV30 and TRBJ2-5, reads SQTIHQWPATLVQPVGSPLSLECTVEGTSNPNLYWYRQAAGRGLQLLFYSVGIGQISSEVPQNLSASRPQDRQFILSSKKLLLSDSGFYLCAWTSGEETQYFGPGTRLLVL.

The V call is TRBV10-2, the J call TRBJ1-2; 7 bases fit TRBD1. In germline, CDR1 is WSHSY, CDR2 SAAADI. The junction had 3 bases not matched to a gene; V was cut back by 4 bases and J by 4 bases. The CDR3 extends over 13 amino acids. DNA for the CDR3: TGCGCCAGCAGTGGGGACAGCATCTATGGCTACACCTTC. Amino acid sequence: CASSGDSIYGYTF.

The gene calls are TRBV11-2 and TRBJ1-5; D unclear. The V gene lost 0 bases and the J gene lost 0 bases, with 9 bases spanning the gap. The CDR3 covers 16 residues. Germline assignment: CDR1 SGHAT and CDR2 FQNNGV. CDR3 loop: CASSLDARYSNQPQHF. The CDR3, as DNA: TGTGCCAGCAGCTTAGATGCCAGGTATAGCAATCAGCCCCAGCATTTT. Looking up the rest from reference TRBV11-2 and TRBJ1-5 gives the full variable domain: EAGVAQSPRYKIIEKRQSVAFWCNPISGHATLYWYQQILGQGPKLLIQFQNNGVVDDSQLPKDRFSAERLKGVDSTLKIQPAKLEDSAVYLCASSLDARYSNQPQHFGDGTRLSIL.

As to this clone: Other DNA variants within this sample encode the same CDR3. The V gene is TRBV5-1, the J gene TRBJ1-4; tentative D call: TRBD1 (5 bases). The CDR3 consists of 14 residues. Germline loops: CDR1 SGHRS, CDR2 YFSETQ. V shed 0 bases and J shed 7 bases, with 10 bases lying between them. DNA of the CDR3: TGCGCCAGCAGCTTGGGGGGCTTGGGTGAAAAACTGTTTTTT. Translating it yields CASSLGGLGEKLFF. Variable domain in full (rest from reference TRBV5-1 and TRBJ1-4): KAGVTQTPRYLIKTRGQQVTLSCSPISGHRSVSWYQQTPGQGLQFLFEYFSETQRNKGNFPGRFSGRQFSNSRSEMNVSTLELGDSALYLCASSLGGLGEKLFFGSGTQLSVL.